This T cell receptor (beta chain) originates from a study of post-analysis software for immune sequencing data (dated by TCRdb to between 2014 and 2016). Context from the whole study: The recorded disease courses included relapsing-remitting, secondary progressive and progressive-relapsing multiple sclerosis, and some patients had no subtype annotation. A subset of samples was prepared in parallel using single-end sample barcoding, then pooled and co-amplified after Illumina adapter ligation. The patient repertoires were compared against approximately ten previously published healthy control repertoires obtained from donors aged about 6 to 27 years. General conclusions and limits of the study: Roughly 5 TRBV segments, including TRBV5-6, TRBV5-1 and TRBV20-1, were significantly more frequent in patients than controls. The control group was slightly older than the multiple sclerosis patient group. Strong co-clustering of samples prepared in the same batch was shown by direct clustering with F measure, prompting a batch-effect correction. Compared with controls, multiple sclerosis patients had significantly lower normalized Chao1 diversity, a finding suggesting substantial peripheral T-cell clonal expansion.

To demonstrate the VDJtools post-analysis software, TCR beta repertoires were profiled from the peripheral blood of about 13 young patients with multiple sclerosis. The patients with multiple sclerosis were children and adolescents between roughly 6 and 17 years of age. A word on this clonotype: Its antigen is still unknown. This could be a read error, since a much larger clone is one nucleotide away.

CDR1 and CDR2 are drawn from the germline V gene: SGHRS, YFSETQ. The junction carries 13 bases between V and J, which are trimmed by 4 bases and 0 bases respectively. The CDR3 measures 15 amino acids from cysteine to phenylalanine. Of all the DNA, just the CDR3 is kept, 45 bases in frame from base 1. The protocol used for the library was PCR. Data came from an Illumina HiSeq 2500. To reduce PCR and sequencing biases, unique molecular identifiers were built into the TCR beta cDNA libraries. Approximately 500,000 cDNA molecules were obtained per 1 to 10 million input T cells, so each molecule approximated one T cell. The patient libraries were prepared and sequenced using the same protocol as the earlier healthy control dataset. Within a given batch, samples were prepared together, multiplexed and sequenced on the same HiSeq lane. As for the original processing: Raw barcoded reads were processed with MIGEC, and single-read molecular identifier groups were discarded before consensus assembly and CDR3 extraction. Clonotype tables were post-analysed with VDJtools, and diversity was normalized by down-sampling all datasets to the smallest sample size. To correct batch-related cross-sample contamination, repertoire overlap clustering matched CDR3 amino acid sequences but not nucleotide sequences. TCRdb reprocessed the public reads (quality trimming at Q25 with fastp, clone calling with MiXCR) and kept in-frame beta chains. Rows with one shared CDR3 protein collapse into an entry with the most common genes and DNA. TCRdb, rather than the study authors, made the V and J calls. Here the sample has 170,000 or so distinct CDR3 sequences; about 32% occur a single time. The biggest ten clones account for approximately 1.6% of the sample.

The V and J genes are TRBV5-1 and TRBJ1-2; D gene: possibly TRBD1, on 5 matching bases. The source material was blood. The source is a girl aged 5 to 17 with multiple sclerosis. Here the CDR3 is given as CASSKGAGPNYGYTF. The nucleotide sequence is given as TGCGCCAGCAGCAAAGGGGCAGGTCCTAACTATGGCTACACCTTC.